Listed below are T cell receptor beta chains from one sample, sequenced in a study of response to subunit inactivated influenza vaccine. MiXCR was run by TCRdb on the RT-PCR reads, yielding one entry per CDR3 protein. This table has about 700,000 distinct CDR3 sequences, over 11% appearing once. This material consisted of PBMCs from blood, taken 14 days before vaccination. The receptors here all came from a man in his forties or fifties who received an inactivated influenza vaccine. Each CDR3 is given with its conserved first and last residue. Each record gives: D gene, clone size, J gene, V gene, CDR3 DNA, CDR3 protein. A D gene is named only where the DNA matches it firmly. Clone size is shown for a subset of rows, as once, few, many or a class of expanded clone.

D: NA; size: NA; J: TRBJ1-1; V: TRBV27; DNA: TGTGCCAGCAGTTTAAGGCAGGTGAACACTGAAGCTTTCTTT; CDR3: CASSLRQVNTEAFF
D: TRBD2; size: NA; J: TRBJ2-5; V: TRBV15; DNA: TGTGCCACCAGCAGAGATCTTGCTAGCGGAAGGGAGACCCAGTACTTC; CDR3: CATSRDLASGRETQYF
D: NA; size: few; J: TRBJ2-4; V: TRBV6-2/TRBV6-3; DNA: TGTGCCAGCAGTTACCGCAGCGGCCCCCAAAACATTCAGTACTTC; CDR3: CASSYRSGPQNIQYF
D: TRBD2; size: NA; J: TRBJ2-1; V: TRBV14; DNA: TGTGCCAGCAGCCCTTTAGCGGGAGAATCATATGAGCAGTTCTTC; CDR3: CASSPLAGESYEQFF
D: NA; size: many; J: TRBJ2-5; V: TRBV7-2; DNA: TGTGCCAGCAGCCCGTCGGTGGAGACCCAGTACTTC; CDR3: CASSPSVETQYF
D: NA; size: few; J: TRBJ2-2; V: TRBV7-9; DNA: TGTGCCAGCACCAGCGGTACAGGGAACACGAACACCGGGGAGCTGTTTTTT; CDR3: CASTSGTGNTNTGELFF
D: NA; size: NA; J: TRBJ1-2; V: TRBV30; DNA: TGTGCCTGGAGTCCCTTTGGGGTCGCAGGAGGTGGCTACACCTTC; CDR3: CAWSPFGVAGGGYTF
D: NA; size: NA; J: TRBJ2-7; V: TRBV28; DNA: TGTGCCAGCAGTGCCCCCCGGATTAGAAGCTCCTACGAGCAGTACTTC; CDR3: CASSAPRIRSSYEQYF
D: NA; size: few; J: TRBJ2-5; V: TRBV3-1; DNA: TGTGCCAGCAGCCAAGGAAAAAAAGAGACCCAGTACTTC; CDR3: CASSQGKKETQYF
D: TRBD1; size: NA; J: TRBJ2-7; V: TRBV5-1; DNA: TGCGCCAGCATCTCGTCCCGGGACAGGGGGTACGAGCAGTACTTC; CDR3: CASISSRDRGYEQYF
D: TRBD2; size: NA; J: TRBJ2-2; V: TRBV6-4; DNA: TGTGCCAGCAGTTCCGGGGGGGCACAGAACACCGGGGAGCTGTTTTTT; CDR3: CASSSGGAQNTGELFF
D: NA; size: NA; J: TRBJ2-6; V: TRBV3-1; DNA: TGTGCCAGCAGCCCTAGTGGGTTAATCTCTGGGGCCAACGTCCTGACTTTC; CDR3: CASSPSGLISGANVLTF
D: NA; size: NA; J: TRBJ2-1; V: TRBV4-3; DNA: TGCGCCAGCAGCCAAGTGGTGGACATGGTCAATGAGCAGTTCTTC; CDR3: CASSQVVDMVNEQFF
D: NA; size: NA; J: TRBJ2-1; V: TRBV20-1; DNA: TGCAGTGCTAGGGCGGGGAACTACAATGAGCAGTTCTTC; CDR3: CSARAGNYNEQFF
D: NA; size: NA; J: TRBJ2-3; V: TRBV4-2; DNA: TGTGCCAGCAGCCAAATGATGTTGGCTACGCAGTATTTT; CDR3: CASSQMMLATQYF
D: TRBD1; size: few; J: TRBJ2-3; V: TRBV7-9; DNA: TGTGCCAGCAGCCCCCAGGGGGCTAGTGCAGATACGCAGTATTTT; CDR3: CASSPQGASADTQYF